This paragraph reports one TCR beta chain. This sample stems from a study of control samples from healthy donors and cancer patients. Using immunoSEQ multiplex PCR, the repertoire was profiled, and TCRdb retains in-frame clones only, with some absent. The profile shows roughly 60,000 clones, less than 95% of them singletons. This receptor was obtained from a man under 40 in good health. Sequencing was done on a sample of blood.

The CDR3 reads CASSEQRYNSPLHF. The CDR3 DNA reads as TGTGCCAGCAGTGAACAACGTTATAATTCACCCCTCCACTTT. The J gene is TRBJ1-6, the V gene TRBV6-1; D unclear. The CDR3 is 14 amino acids. Germline V gene data show CDR1 as MNHNS and CDR2 as SASEGT. V was trimmed by 2 bases and J by 4 bases, leaving 6 bases between them.